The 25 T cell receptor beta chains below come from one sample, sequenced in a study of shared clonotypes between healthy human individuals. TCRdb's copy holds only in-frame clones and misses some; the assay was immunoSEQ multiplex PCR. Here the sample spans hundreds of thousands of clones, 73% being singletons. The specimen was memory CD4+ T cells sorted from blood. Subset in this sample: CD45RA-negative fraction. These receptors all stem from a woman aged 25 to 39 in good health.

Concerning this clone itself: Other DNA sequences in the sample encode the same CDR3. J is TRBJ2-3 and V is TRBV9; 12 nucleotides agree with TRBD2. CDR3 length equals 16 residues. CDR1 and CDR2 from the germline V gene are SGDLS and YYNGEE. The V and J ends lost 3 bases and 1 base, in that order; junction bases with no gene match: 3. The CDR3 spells CASSALAGGGTDTQYF. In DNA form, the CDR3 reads TGTGCCAGCAGCGCCCTAGCGGGGGGGGGCACAGATACGCAGTATTTT.

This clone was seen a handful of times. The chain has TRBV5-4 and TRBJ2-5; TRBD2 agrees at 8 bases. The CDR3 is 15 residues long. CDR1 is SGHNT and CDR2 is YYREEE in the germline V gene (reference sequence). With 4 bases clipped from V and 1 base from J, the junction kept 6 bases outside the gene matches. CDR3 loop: CASSRREGGQETQYF. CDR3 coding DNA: TGTGCCAGCAGCCGCCGGGAGGGTGGCCAAGAGACCCAGTACTTC.

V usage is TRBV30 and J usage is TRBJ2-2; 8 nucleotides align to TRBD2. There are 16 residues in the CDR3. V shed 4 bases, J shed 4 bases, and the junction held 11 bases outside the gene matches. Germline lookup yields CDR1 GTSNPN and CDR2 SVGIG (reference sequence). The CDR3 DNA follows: TGTGCCTGGACGCGATGGAATAGCGGGGTCACCGGGGAGCTGTTTTTT. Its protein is CAWTRWNSGVTGELFF.

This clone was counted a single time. CDR3 loop: CASSFNQGTEAFF. CDR3 nucleotides: TGCGCCAGCAGCTTTAACCAGGGGACTGAAGCTTTCTTT. The chain couples TRBV5-1 to TRBJ1-1, with TRBD1 as a possible D gene (6 bases). Trimming took 2 bases from V and 5 from J, leaving 10 bases between them. The germline V gene encodes CDR1 SGHRS and CDR2 YFSETQ. CDR3 length equals 13 residues.

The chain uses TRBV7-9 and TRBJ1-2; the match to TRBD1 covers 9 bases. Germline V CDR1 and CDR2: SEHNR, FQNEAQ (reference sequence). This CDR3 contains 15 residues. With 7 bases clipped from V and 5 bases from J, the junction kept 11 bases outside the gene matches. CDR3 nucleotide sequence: TGTGCCAGCACCCGATCCGGGACAGGGAGTTATGGCTACACCTTC. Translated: CASTRSGTGSYGYTF. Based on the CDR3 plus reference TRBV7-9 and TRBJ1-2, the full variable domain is DTGVSQNPRHKITKRGQNVTFRCDPISEHNRLYWYRQTLGQGPEFLTYFQNEAQLEKSRLLSDRFSAERPKGSFSTLEIQRTEQGDSAMYLCASTRSGTGSYGYTFGSGTRLTVV.

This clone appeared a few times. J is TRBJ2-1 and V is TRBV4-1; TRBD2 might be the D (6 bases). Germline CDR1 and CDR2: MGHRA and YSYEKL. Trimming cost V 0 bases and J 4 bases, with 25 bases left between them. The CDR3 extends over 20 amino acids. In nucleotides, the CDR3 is TGCGCCAGCAGCCAAGACCGGGACTTCTCTCCAGCCCCAAAGTACAATGAGCAGTTCTTC. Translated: CASSQDRDFSPAPKYNEQFF.

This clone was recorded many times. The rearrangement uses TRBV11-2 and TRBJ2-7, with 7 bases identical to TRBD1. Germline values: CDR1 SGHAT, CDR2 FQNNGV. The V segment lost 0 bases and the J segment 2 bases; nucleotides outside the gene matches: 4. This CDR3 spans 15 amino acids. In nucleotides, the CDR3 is TGTGCCAGCAGCTTAGAGGTGACAGGGCCCTACGAGCAGTACTTC. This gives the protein CASSLEVTGPYEQYF. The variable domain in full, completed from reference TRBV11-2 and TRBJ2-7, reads EAGVAQSPRYKIIEKRQSVAFWCNPISGHATLYWYQQILGQGPKLLIQFQNNGVVDDSQLPKDRFSAERLKGVDSTLKIQPAKLEDSAVYLCASSLEVTGPYEQYFGPGTRLTVT.

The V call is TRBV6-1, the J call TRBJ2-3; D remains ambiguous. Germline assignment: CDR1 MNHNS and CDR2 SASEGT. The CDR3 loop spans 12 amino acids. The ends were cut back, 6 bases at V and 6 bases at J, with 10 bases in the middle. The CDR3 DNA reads TGTGCCAGCAGGGTGGGGTGGGATACGCAGTATTTT. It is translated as CASRVGWDTQYF.

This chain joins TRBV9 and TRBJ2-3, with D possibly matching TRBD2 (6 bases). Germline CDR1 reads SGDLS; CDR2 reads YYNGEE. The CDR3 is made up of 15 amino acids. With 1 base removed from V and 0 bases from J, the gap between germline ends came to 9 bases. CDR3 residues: CASSVLSGSTDTQYF. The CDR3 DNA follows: TGTGCCAGCAGCGTACTAAGCGGGAGCACAGATACGCAGTATTTT.

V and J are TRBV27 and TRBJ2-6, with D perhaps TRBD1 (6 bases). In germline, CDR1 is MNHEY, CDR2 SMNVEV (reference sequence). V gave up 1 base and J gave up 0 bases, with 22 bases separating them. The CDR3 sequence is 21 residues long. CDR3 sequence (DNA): TGTGCCAGCAGTTTATGGGGAAACTACAGGGCAAGGTACTCTGGGGCCAACGTCCTGACTTTC. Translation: CASSLWGNYRARYSGANVLTF.

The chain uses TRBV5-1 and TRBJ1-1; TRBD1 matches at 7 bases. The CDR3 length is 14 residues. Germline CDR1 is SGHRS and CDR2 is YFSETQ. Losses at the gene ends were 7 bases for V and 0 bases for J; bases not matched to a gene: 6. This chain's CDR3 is CASGPRGMNTEAFF. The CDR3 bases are TGCGCCAGCGGCCCCAGGGGGATGAACACTGAAGCTTTCTTT.

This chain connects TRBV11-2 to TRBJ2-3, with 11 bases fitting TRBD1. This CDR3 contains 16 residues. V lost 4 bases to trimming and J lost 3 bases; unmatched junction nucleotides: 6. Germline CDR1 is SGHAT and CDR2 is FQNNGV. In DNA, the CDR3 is TGTGCCAGCAGCTCCTGGACAGGGGGCCTTACAGATACGCAGTATTTT. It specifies CASSSWTGGLTDTQYF.

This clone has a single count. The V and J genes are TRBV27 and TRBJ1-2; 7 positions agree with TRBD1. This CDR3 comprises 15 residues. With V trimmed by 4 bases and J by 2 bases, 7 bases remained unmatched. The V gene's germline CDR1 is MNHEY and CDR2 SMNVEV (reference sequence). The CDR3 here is CASSSTGTVNYGYTF. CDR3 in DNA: TGTGCCAGCAGTTCGACCGGGACAGTCAACTATGGCTACACCTTC.

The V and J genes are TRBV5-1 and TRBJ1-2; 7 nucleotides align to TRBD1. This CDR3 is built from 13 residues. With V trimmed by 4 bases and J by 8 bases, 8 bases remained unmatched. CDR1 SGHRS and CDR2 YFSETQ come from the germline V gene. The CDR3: CASSVGQPSGYTF. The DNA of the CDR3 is TGCGCCAGCAGCGTGGGACAGCCGTCCGGCTACACCTTC.

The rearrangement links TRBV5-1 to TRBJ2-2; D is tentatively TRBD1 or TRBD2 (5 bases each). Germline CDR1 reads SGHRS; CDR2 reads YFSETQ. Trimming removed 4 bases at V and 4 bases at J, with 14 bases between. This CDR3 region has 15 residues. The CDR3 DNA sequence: TGCGCCAGCAGCCCCGGGACCCACGGCACCGGGGAGCTGTTTTTT. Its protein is CASSPGTHGTGELFF.

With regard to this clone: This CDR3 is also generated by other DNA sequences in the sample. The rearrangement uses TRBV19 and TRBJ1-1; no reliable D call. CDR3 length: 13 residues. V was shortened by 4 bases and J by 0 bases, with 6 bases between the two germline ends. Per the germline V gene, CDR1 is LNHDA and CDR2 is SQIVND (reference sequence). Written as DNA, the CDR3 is TGTGCCAGTAGTAGAACTATGAACACTGAAGCTTTCTTT. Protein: CASSRTMNTEAFF.

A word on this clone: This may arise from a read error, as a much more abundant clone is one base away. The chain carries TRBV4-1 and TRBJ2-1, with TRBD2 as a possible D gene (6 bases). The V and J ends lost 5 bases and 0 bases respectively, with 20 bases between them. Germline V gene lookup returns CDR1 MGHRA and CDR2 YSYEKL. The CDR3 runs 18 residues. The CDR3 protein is CASSGLTGTSRSYNEQFF. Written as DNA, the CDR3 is TGCGCCAGCAGCGGACTAACGGGAACTTCCCGCTCCTACAATGAGCAGTTCTTC.

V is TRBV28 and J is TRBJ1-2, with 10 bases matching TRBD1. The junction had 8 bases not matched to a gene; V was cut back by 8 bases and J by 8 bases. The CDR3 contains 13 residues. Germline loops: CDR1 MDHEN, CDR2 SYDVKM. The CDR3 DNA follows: TGTGCCAGCGCGCCGGGACAGGGGCGAGGCTACACCTTC. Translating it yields CASAPGQGRGYTF.

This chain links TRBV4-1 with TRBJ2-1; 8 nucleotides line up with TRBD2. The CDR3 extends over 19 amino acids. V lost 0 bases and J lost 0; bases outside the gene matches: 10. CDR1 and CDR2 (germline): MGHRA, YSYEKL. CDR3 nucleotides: TGCGCCAGCAGCCAAGAACCCCCCCCCACTAGCGGCTCCTACAATGAGCAGTTCTTC. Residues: CASSQEPPPTSGSYNEQFF.

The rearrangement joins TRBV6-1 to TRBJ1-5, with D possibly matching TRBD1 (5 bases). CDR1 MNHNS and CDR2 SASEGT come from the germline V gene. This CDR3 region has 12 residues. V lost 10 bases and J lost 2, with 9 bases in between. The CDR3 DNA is TGTGCCACCAGGGTTGGCAATCAGCCCCAGCATTTT. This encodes CATRVGNQPQHF.

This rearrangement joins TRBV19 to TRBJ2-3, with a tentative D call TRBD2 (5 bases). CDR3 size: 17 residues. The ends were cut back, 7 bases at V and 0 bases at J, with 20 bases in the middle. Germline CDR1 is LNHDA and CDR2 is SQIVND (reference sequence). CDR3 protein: CASTPRGSRSSTDTQYF. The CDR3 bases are TGTGCCAGTACCCCCCGGGGAAGTAGATCTAGCACAGATACGCAGTATTTT.

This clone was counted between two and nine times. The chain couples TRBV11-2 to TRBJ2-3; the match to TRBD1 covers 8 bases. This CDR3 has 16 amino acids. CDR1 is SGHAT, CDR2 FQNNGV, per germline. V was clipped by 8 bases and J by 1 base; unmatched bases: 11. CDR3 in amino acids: CASGNKDRVGTDTQYF. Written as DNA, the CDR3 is TGTGCCAGCGGGAACAAGGACAGGGTGGGCACAGATACGCAGTATTTT.

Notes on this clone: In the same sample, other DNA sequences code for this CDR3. The CDR3 nucleotides are TGTGCCAGTAGTATCCAGGGAGGTCAGCCCCAGCATTTT. Encoded protein: CASSIQGGQPQHF. The V call is TRBV19, the J call TRBJ1-5; tentative D call: TRBD1 (5 bases). The V end lost 3 bases, the J end lost 6 bases, and 9 bases lay between the germline ends. The germline V gene encodes CDR1 LNHDA and CDR2 SQIVND (reference sequence). This CDR3 has 13 amino acids.

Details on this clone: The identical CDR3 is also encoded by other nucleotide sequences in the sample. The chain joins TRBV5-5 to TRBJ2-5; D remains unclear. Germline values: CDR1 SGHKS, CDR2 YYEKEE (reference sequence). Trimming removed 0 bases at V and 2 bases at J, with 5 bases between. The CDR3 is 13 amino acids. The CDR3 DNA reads TGTGCCAGCAGCTTGGACGGGCAAGAGACCCAGTACTTC. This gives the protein CASSLDGQETQYF. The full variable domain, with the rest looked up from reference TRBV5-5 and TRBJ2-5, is DAGVTQSPTHLIKTRGQQVTLRCSPISGHKSVSWYQQVLGQGPQFIFQYYEKEERGRGNFPDRFSARQFPNYSSELNVNALLLGDSALYLCASSLDGQETQYFGPGTRLLVL.

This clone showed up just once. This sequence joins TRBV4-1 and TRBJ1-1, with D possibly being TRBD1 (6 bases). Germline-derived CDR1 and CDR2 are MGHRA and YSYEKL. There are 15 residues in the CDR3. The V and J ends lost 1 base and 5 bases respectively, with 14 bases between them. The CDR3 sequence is CASSQATGRRTEAFF. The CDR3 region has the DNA TGCGCCAGCAGCCAAGCTACAGGGCGAAGGACTGAAGCTTTCTTT.